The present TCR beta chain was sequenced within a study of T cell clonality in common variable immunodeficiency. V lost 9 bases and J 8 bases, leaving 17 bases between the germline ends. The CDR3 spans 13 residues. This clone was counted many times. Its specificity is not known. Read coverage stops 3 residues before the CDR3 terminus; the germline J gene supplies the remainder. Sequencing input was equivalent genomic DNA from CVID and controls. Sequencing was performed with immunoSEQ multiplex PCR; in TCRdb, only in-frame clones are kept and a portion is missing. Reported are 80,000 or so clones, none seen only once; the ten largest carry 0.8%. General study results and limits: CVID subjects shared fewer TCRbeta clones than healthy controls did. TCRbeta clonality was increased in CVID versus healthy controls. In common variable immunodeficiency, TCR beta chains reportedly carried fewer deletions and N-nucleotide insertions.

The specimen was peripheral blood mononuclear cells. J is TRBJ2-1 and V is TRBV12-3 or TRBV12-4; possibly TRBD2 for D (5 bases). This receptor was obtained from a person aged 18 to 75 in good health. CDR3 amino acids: CARSTRLRDEQFF. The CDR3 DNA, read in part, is TGTGCCAGGTCAACTAGGTTGCGCGATGAG.